This T cell receptor beta chain comes out of a study of cytomegalovirus exposure and HLA in healthy donors. The CDR3 consists of 16 residues. V was trimmed by 1 base and J by 3 bases, leaving 14 bases between them. Per germline, CDR1 SGDLS and CDR2 YYNGEE. Unrecorded immune exposure was likely among donors, who were nominally healthy when sampled. It was with 60 Vbeta and 13 Jbeta primers that the PCR ran. Here immunoSEQ multiplex PCR was the method, and the copy in TCRdb shows in-frame clones only, minus some. Of roughly 150,000 clones listed, 65% to 80% are singletons. This clonotype originated in a male donor in good health and CMV-seronegative. The genes are TRBV9 and TRBJ1-5, with a weak D call TRBD1 (5 bases). What was sequenced was PBMCs. The CDR3 DNA reads TGTGCCAGCAGCGTACTCCGACAGATACACAATCAGCCCCAGCATTTT. Translation: CASSVLRQIHNQPQHF.